This is a list of T cell receptor beta chains from one sample in a study of cytomegalovirus exposure and HLA in healthy donors. Sequencing used immunoSEQ multiplex PCR; TCRdb keeps in-frame clones, though not all of them. Of around 190,000 clones in the sample, about nine tenths were seen once. The sequencing input was PBMCs. These receptors were obtained from a boy between 2 and 10 years old in good health and CMV-seronegative. Both conserved end residues are part of each CDR3. D genes are given only for firm matches. Clone size is given for some rows only: seen once, a few or many times, or a class if the clone is expanded.

v_gene	j_gene	d_gene	abundance	CDR3aa	CDR3nt
TRBV7-2	TRBJ1-2	.	.	CASSPDGGYGYTF	TGTGCCAGCAGCCCAGACGGGGGTTATGGCTACACCTTC
TRBV4-1	TRBJ1-2	TRBD1	once	CASSQGTGYGYTF	TGCGCCAGCAGCCAAGGGACAGGTTATGGCTACACCTTC
TRBV28	TRBJ1-2	TRBD1	.	CASSLGTGLYGYTF	TGTGCCAGCAGTTTGGGGACAGGACTCTATGGCTACACCTTC
TRBV5-4	TRBJ2-2	.	few	CAHRELNTGELFF	TGCGCCCACAGGGAACTGAACACCGGGGAGCTGTTTTTT
TRBV5-6	TRBJ2-2	.	once	CASSRGGGVPTGELFF	TGTGCCAGCAGCCGGGGTGGAGGCGTACCCACCGGGGAGCTGTTTTTT
TRBV7-2	TRBJ1-3	.	.	CASSLSRQIGNTIYF	TGTGCCAGCAGCCTGAGCCGACAGATTGGAAACACCATATATTTT
TRBV19	TRBJ2-1	.	.	CASSIMGGNEQFF	TGTGCCAGTAGTATAATGGGAGGCAATGAGCAGTTCTTC
TRBV10-3	TRBJ2-5	.	.	CAISGQVIETQYF	TGTGCCATCAGTGGACAGGTAATAGAGACCCAGTACTTC
TRBV7-3	TRBJ2-7	TRBD1	.	CASSTTGGDEQYF	TGTGCCAGCAGCACGACAGGGGGTGATGAGCAGTACTTC
TRBV11-2	TRBJ2-1	.	.	CASSLGSAGINEQFF	TGTGCCAGCAGCTTAGGTTCCGCAGGTATCAATGAGCAGTTCTTC
TRBV5-1	TRBJ2-3	.	.	CATHGGLATDTQYF	TGCGCCACCCACGGGGGGCTAGCGACAGATACGCAGTATTTT
TRBV28	TRBJ2-7	TRBD2	.	CASSRVGLAGGLSSYEQYF	TGTGCCAGCAGTCGGGTTGGGCTAGCGGGAGGCTTAAGCTCCTACGAGCAGTACTTC
TRBV9	TRBJ1-3	.	.	CASSPPGGAISGNTIYF	TGTGCCAGCAGCCCGCCGGGGGGAGCGATCTCTGGAAACACCATATATTTT
TRBV7-8	TRBJ2-3	TRBD1	.	CASSPRTGGSTDTQYF	TGTGCCAGCAGTCCTCGGACAGGGGGAAGCACAGATACGCAGTATTTT
TRBV7-8	TRBJ2-3	TRBD2	few	CASSFRQREGDTQYF	TGTGCCAGCAGCTTCCGGCAGCGGGAGGGGGATACGCAGTATTTT
TRBV7-9	TRBJ2-1	TRBD2	.	CSSSLGLAENEQFF	TGTTCCAGCAGCTTAGGACTAGCGGAAAATGAGCAGTTCTTC
TRBV6-5	TRBJ1-2	.	.	CASTQDGYGYTF	TGTGCCAGCACCCAGGATGGCTATGGCTACACCTTC
TRBV9	TRBJ2-7	.	.	CASSDRDDEQYF	TGTGCCAGCAGCGACAGGGACGACGAGCAGTACTTC
TRBV30	TRBJ2-2	.	.	CAWSVNQYGELFF	TGTGCCTGGAGTGTAAATCAGTATGGGGAGCTGTTTTTT
TRBV5-6	TRBJ2-1	TRBD2	.	CASRPVGLAGSDEQFF	TGTGCCAGCAGGCCAGTGGGACTAGCGGGTTCGGATGAGCAGTTCTTC
TRBV7-2	TRBJ2-5	.	.	CASSRTPQETQYF	TGTGCCAGCAGCCGGACTCCGCAAGAGACCCAGTACTTC
TRBV21-1	TRBJ1-1	.	.	CASTPILLEMNTEAFF	TGTGCCAGCACTCCAATCCTATTAGAAATGAACACTGAAGCTTTCTTT